These 17 T cell receptor beta chains were sequenced from one sample in a study of spatial heterogeneity in lung cancer (dated by TCRdb to the late 2010s). According to the study, the label for this sample's time point signals: blood at routine non-recurrence follow-up after resection. Without any cell sorting, TCR sequencing was performed on whole RNA extracted either from tumor and nontumor lung tissue or from cryopreserved PBMC samples. Library method: 5' RACE. The sequencing machine was a NextSeq 500. TCRdb applied fastp at Q25 and MiXCR to the public reads, then kept only in-frame beta chains. Each CDR3 protein gets just one entry, which takes the most common genes and DNA from the rows behind it. The sample contains about 52,000 distinct CDR3 sequences, under 8% of them found a single time. The leading ten clones occupy 35% of the sample. Material: PBMCs, obtained at follow-up. These receptors originate from a female donor with early-stage non-small cell lung cancer.

This clonotype occurred a few times. This sequence joins TRBV5-1 and TRBJ2-2; D is uncertain. The V gene's germline CDR1 is SGHRS and CDR2 YFSETQ. Trimming pared 0 bases from V and 3 bases from J, leaving 6 bases between. The CDR3 is made up of 14 amino acids. The CDR3 region has the DNA TGCGCCAGCAGCTTGGGGGCCGACACCGGGGAGCTGTTTTTT. The encoded protein is CASSLGADTGELFF.

This clonotype was counted at least ten times. The V and J genes are TRBV20-1 and TRBJ2-3; the D gene is possibly TRBD2 (6 bases). This CDR3 is 13 amino acids long. The V and J ends lost 6 bases and 0 bases respectively, with 10 bases between them. Germline V gene data show CDR1 as DFQATT and CDR2 as SNEGSKA (reference sequence). The CDR3 DNA is TGCAGTGCGAGACTAGTGAGCACAGATACGCAGTATTTT. It yields the protein CSARLVSTDTQYF.

This clonotype was counted ten times or more. The chain has TRBV15 and TRBJ2-7, with D perhaps TRBD2 (5 bases). V dropped 0 bases and J dropped 6 bases, with 6 bases sitting between them. The CDR3 runs to 12 residues. Germline lookup yields CDR1 LNHNV and CDR2 YYDKDF (reference sequence). In DNA form, the CDR3 reads TGTGCCACCAGCAGAGAAGGGAGCGAGCAGTACTTC. Amino acid sequence: CATSREGSEQYF.

This clonotype was found many times. V is TRBV20-1 and J is TRBJ2-1; D call uncertain. The V and J ends lost 0 bases and 11 bases respectively, with 14 bases between them. This CDR3 has 13 amino acids. Germline CDR1 DFQATT, CDR2 SNEGSKA (reference sequence). This CDR3 reads CSARDRASEQQFF. CDR3 nucleotides: TGCAGTGCTAGAGATCGGGCCAGCGAGCAGCAGTTCTTC.

This clonotype was observed at least ten times. The chain couples TRBV20-1 to TRBJ2-2, with D perhaps TRBD2 (6 bases). Germline loops: CDR1 DFQATT, CDR2 SNEGSKA (reference sequence). The CDR3 covers 15 residues. V dropped 3 bases and J dropped 0 bases, with 11 bases sitting between them. CDR3 bases: TGCAGTGCTAGGTCCGCGGGGACGAACACCGGGGAGCTGTTTTTT. Protein: CSARSAGTNTGELFF.

This clonotype was observed many times. J is TRBJ1-3 and V is TRBV4-1; tentatively, D is TRBD1 (5 bases). The germline V gene has CDR1 MGHRA and CDR2 YSYEKL. The CDR3 totals 16 residues. Trimming pared 0 bases from V and 2 bases from J, leaving 11 bases between. The CDR3: CASSQDWTLPGNTIYF. CDR3 DNA sequence: TGCGCCAGCAGCCAAGATTGGACATTACCTGGAAACACCATATATTTT.

This clonotype appeared many times. The rearrangement uses TRBV2 and TRBJ2-1, with 9 bases that match TRBD2. CDR3 size: 15 residues. Per germline, CDR1 SNHLY and CDR2 FYNNEI. J gave up 2 bases and V 3 bases, and 2 bases lay outside the gene matches. This chain's CDR3 is CASSDERGAYNEQFF. The CDR3 nucleotides read TGTGCCAGCAGTGATGAGCGGGGGGCCTACAATGAGCAGTTCTTC.

This clonotype has a count of ten or more. The chain joins TRBV18 to TRBJ1-6; 8 bases align to TRBD1. V gave up 3 bases and J gave up 6 bases; unmatched junction bases: 13. CDR3 length equals 18 residues. Germline assignment: CDR1 KGHSH and CDR2 LQKENI. The CDR3 DNA is TGTGCCAGCTCACCCACACGTGTTTCAGGGGGCTCTAATTCACCCCTCCACTTT. It codes for CASSPTRVSGGSNSPLHF. Filled out from reference TRBV18 and TRBJ1-6, the complete variable domain reads NAGVMQNPRHLVRRRGQEARLRCSPMKGHSHVYWYRQLPEEGLKFMVYLQKENIIDESGMPKERFSAEFPKEGPSILRIQQVVRGDSAAYFCASSPTRVSGGSNSPLHFGNGTRLTVT.

This clonotype has ten or more counts. The chain is built from TRBV28 and TRBJ2-7; 7 positions match TRBD1. Trimming removed 5 bases from V and 5 bases from J; junction bases left unmatched: 3. The CDR3 has 12 residues. Per germline, CDR1 MDHEN and CDR2 SYDVKM. This CDR3 is CASSHRGNEQYF. In nucleotides, the CDR3 is TGTGCCAGCAGTCACAGGGGCAACGAGCAGTACTTC.

This rearrangement joins TRBV5-1 to TRBJ1-1, with 8 nucleotides matching TRBD1. Germline trimming cut 0 bases from V and 5 bases from J; bases unmatched to any gene: 3. There are 14 residues in the CDR3. CDR1 SGHRS and CDR2 YFSETQ come from the germline V gene. The CDR3 loop reads CASSLVGQGTEAFF. The DNA of the CDR3 is TGCGCCAGCAGCTTGGTCGGACAGGGAACTGAAGCTTTCTTT.

This clonotype turned up a few times. The chain recombines TRBV28 with TRBJ1-2; D unclear. Deletions cut 4 bases from V and 4 bases from J, with 10 bases between. There are 13 residues in the CDR3. CDR1 and CDR2 from the germline V gene are MDHEN and SYDVKM. CDR3 sequence reads: CASSSDGFYGYTF. In nucleotides, the CDR3 is TGTGCCAGCAGTTCGGACGGATTCTATGGCTACACCTTC.

This clonotype was detected many times. The chain joins TRBV7-2 to TRBJ2-3; D is ambiguous. This CDR3 is built from 14 residues. Germline CDR1 reads SGHTA; CDR2 reads FQGNSA. The V end lost 6 bases, the J end lost 0 bases, and 10 bases lay between the germline ends. CDR3 coding DNA: TGTGCCAGCAGAGCCGTGGCTAGCACAGATACGCAGTATTTT. Residues: CASRAVASTDTQYF.

This clonotype was seen ten or more times. The chain couples TRBV11-2 to TRBJ2-5, with 7 bases fitting TRBD1. CDR1 is SGHAT and CDR2 is FQNNGV in the germline V gene. V dropped 7 bases and J dropped 1; count of bases not matched to a gene: 9. This CDR3 is built from 15 residues. The CDR3 region has the DNA TGTGCCAGCACCACTTGGGGACAGTTCCAAGAGACCCAGTACTTC. This sequence encodes CASTTWGQFQETQYF.

This clonotype was seen only a few times. The chain is built from TRBV28 and TRBJ1-3, with a tentative D call TRBD1 (5 bases). In germline, CDR1 is MDHEN, CDR2 SYDVKM. V was shortened by 2 bases and J by 4 bases, with 15 bases between the two germline ends. The CDR3 is 16 residues long. The CDR3 loop is CASSLPGRALGNTIYF. The CDR3 DNA reads TGTGCCAGCAGTTTACCAGGCAGGGCATTAGGAAACACCATATATTTT.

The sample holds a few counts of this clonotype. The chain links TRBV18 to TRBJ2-7; the D gene is possibly TRBD2 (6 bases). The germline CDR1 and CDR2 sequences are KGHSH and LQKENI. CDR3 size: 14 residues. V was clipped by 4 bases and J by 2 bases, with 12 bases between them. CDR3 protein: CASSLLGEAYEQYF. DNA of the CDR3: TGTGCCAGCTCACTTTTGGGGGAGGCCTACGAGCAGTACTTC.

This clonotype has a handful of counts. V usage is TRBV7-2 and J usage is TRBJ2-4, with TRBD1 matching 7 bases. CDR1 is SGHTA, CDR2 FQGNSA, per germline. The CDR3 has 13 amino acids. The CDR3 sequence: CVTDRETKNIQYF. The CDR3 nucleotides read TGTGTCACTGACAGGGAAACCAAAAACATTCAGTACTTC.

As regards this clonotype: This may arise from a read error, as a much more abundant clone is one base away. V and J are TRBV4-3 and TRBJ2-7; D gene uncertain. The V end was cut by 0 bases, the J end by 7 bases, with 13 bases between. Looked up from germline, CDR1 is LGHNA and CDR2 is YSLEER. There are 14 residues in the CDR3. The CDR3 coding sequence is TGCGCCAGCAGCCAAGAATACGTCAGCTTGGAGCAGTACTTC. Its protein product is CASSQEYVSLEQYF.